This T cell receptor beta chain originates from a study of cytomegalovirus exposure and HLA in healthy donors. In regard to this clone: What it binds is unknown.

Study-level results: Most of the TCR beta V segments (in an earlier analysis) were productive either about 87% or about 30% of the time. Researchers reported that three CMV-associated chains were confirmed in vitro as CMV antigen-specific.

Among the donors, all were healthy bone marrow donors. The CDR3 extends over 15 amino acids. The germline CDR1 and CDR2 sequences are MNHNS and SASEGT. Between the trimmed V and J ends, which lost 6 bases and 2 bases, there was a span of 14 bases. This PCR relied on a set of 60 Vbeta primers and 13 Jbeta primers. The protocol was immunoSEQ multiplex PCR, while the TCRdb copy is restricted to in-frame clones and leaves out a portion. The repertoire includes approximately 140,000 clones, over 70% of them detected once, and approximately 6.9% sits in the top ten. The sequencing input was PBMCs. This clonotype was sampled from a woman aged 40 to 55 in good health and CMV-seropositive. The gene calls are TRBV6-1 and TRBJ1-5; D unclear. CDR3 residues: CASRTGNERNQPQHF. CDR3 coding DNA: TGTGCCAGCAGAACGGGGAATGAGCGCAATCAGCCCCAGCATTTT.